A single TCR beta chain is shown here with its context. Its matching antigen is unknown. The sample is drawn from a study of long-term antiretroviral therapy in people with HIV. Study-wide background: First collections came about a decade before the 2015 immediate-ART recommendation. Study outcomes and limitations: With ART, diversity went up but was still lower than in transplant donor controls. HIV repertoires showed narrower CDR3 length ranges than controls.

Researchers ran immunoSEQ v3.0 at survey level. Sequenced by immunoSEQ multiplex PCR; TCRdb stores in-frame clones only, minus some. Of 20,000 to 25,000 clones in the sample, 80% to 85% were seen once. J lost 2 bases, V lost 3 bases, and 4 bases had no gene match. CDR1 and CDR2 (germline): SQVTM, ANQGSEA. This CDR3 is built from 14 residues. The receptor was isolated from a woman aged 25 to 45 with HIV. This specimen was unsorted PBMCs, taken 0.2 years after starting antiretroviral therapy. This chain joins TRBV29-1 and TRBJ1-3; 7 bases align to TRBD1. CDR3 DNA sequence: TGCAGCGTTGATTTGCAGGGGGCTGGAAACACCATATATTTT. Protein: CSVDLQGAGNTIYF.